This T cell receptor beta chain was identified in a study of shared clonotypes between healthy human individuals (TCRdb year 2020). For the study in its entirety: A couple of women and a few men aged 18 to 49 years were included in the cohort. Per donor, three plates each were used for CD4 naive and CD4 memory, two for CD8 naive, and one for CD8 memory. The study deeply sequenced blood TCR repertoires of about 5 healthy adults to estimate repertoire size and the extent of clonotype sharing between individuals. Libraries were prepared and TCR repertoires were sequenced by different laboratories using diverse techniques, in order to increase sequencing depth and limit assay-specific biases. Leukapheresis yielded between about 0.85 and 9 billion PBMCs per donor.

Of note for this clone: What this receptor recognizes is not known. No base quality information exists; no much larger clone differs at one position.

There are 17 amino acids in the CDR3, from cysteine to phenylalanine inclusive. Of all the DNA, just the CDR3 is kept, 51 bases in frame from base 1. Trimming removed 1 base from V and 0 bases from J, leaving 10 bases between the germline ends. CDR1 is given as SGHAT and CDR2 as FQNNGV, both from the germline V gene. Using the deep immunoSEQ assay, multiplex PCR amplified TCR CDR3 regions from genomic DNA. Genomic DNA extracted from each cell subset was distributed evenly over all wells of several immunoSEQ 96-well plates, and each plate served as one replicate. For sorted subsets, about 220 ng of genomic DNA, equivalent to some 33,000 T cell genomes, went into each replicate PCR. Purified libraries were quantified with a Qubit 3.0 fluorometer, sized on a Bioanalyzer 2100, and re-quantified with the KAPA Library Quantification kit. Every immunoSEQ 96-well plate was sequenced on a separate single-read 150-cycle Illumina NextSeq 550 flow cell. For the original study's pipeline: Because only junctional sequences without quality scores were contained in the immunoSEQ output, filtering matching that applied to full-length reads could not be performed. Sequences were annotated with PyIR, a Python wrapper for IgBLAST v1.9, using IMGT germline references to assign V/J genes and CDR3. Reads with weak V/J assignments (E-value above 1e-6), missing CDR3, stop codons, out-of-frame junctions, or ambiguous translated residues were removed. V3J clonotypes were defined as sequences sharing the same inferred V gene, J gene, and CDR3 amino acid sequence. Percentage overlap between repertoires was calculated by dividing the number of shared unique clonotypes by the size of the smaller repertoire. Three approaches were used to assess repertoire richness: RTK rarefaction, the Chao1 estimator, and Recon v2.1 estimates of unobserved clonotypes. Generation probabilities were computed with OLGA for all TCRbeta clonotypes obtained by the gDNA method from a few donors. What TCRdb holds here is the immuneACCESS table cut down to in-frame rearrangements. Part of the clones is not present; checked against another copy, under half of the missing clones reflect an unresolved V gene, and the others are unexplained. The V and J calls and the clone size are those of that table, but D and trimming were determined from the DNA. The sample table lists 2 million to 2.5 million clones, just under 95% of them with a count of one. Roughly 1% of the sample is held by the ten biggest clonotypes.

For the CD8 naive samples, CD45RO-negative cells were positively selected for CCR7, yielding a CD45RA+CCR7+ population from which TemRA cells were excluded. The donors were healthy, HIV-negative adults who had no recently reported acute infections or vaccinations. Every donor was a Caucasian adult living in Nashville, Tennessee, USA. Blood was obtained by leukapheresis, after which PBMCs were separated by Ficoll-Histopaque density gradient centrifugation and cryopreserved in liquid nitrogen vapor phase. Analytical flow cytometry was used to check the purity and quantity of each magnetically sorted T cell population. Each sorted fraction had its genomic DNA isolated and then quantified by UV absorbance on a Nanodrop 2000c. Broader findings and caveats from the paper: Because the study included only a small number of donors, the genetic and exposure-history diversity represented was limited. Naive subsets generally had larger estimated clonotype richness than memory subsets did. Compared with non-shared clonotypes, clonotypes shared by all four sorted-subset donors had higher generation probabilities. Rarefaction of sorted-subset datasets indicated incomplete sequencing despite the large sequencing depth. Only blood was sampled, and tissue TCR repertoires likely differ from those in blood. Based on pairwise subsampling, the degree of clonotype sharing among donors was expected to be affected by sequencing depth. When a few donors were compared, the shared fraction of clonotypes was approximately 5% for naive CD4, over 3% for naive CD8, about 2.4% for memory CD4, and around 0.37% for memory CD8.

The TCR comes from a man younger than 30 in good health. This receptor chain uses TRBV11-2 and TRBJ2-6; the D gene remains uncertain. The specimen was naive CD8+ T cells sorted from blood. The meaning of the sample's cell subset or site label: CD45RA+CCR7+. The nucleotides read TGTGCCAGCAGCTTAGTGGTCGGAAGCTCTGGGGCCAACGTCCTGACTTTC. It translates as CASSLVVGSSGANVLTF.